Following are 7 T cell receptor beta chains from one sample sequenced in a study of T cell responses to AZD1222 COVID-19 vaccine. Only in-frame clones appear in the TCRdb table, and some are missing; sequencing was by immunoSEQ multiplex PCR. The table lists approximately 89,000 clones, just over 90% of them singletons, with 11% in the top ten. The sequencing here drew on peripheral blood, taken 28 days after the second AZD1222 dose. Receptors were obtained from an adult who received the AZD1222 COVID-19 vaccine.

V and J are TRBV6-6 and TRBJ2-1, with TRBD2 matching over 7 bases. CDR1 and CDR2 from the germline V gene are MNHNY and SVGAGI (reference sequence). This CDR3 is 15 amino acids long. Trimming removed 1 base from V and 8 bases from J; junction bases left unmatched: 8. In DNA, the CDR3 is TGTGCCAGCAGTTACTTCGCGGGGGACGGGGATGAGCAGTTCTTC. Translated, it gives CASSYFAGDGDEQFF.

This chain links TRBV12-2 with TRBJ1-5. TRBV12-2 is classified as a pseudogene. This CDR3 comprises 16 residues. CDR3 DNA: TGTGCAAGTCGCTTAGCGCTCGGGGTCAGTGATCAGCCCCAGCATTTT. Protein sequence: CASRLALGVSDQPQHF.

The chain couples TRBV9 to TRBJ2-1; 9 bases match TRBD2. In germline, CDR1 is SGDLS, CDR2 YYNGEE. The CDR3 is made up of 13 amino acids. V was pared by 2 bases and J by 14 bases, with 8 bases of the junction left unmatched. The CDR3 is CASSVMIAGEEFF. CDR3 nucleotide sequence: TGTGCCAGCAGCGTGATGATAGCGGGAGAAGAGTTCTTC.

This clone was recorded once. V gene TRBV10-1 combines with J gene TRBJ2-2; either TRBD1 or TRBD2 may supply D (5 bases each). Germline V CDR1 and CDR2: WNHNN, SYGVQD (reference sequence). The CDR3 spans 11 residues. The V end was cut by 8 bases, the J end by 6 bases, with 7 bases between. The CDR3 DNA follows: TGCGCCAGCGGGGGTCCCGGGGAGCTGTTTTTT. Its translation is CASGGPGELFF.

The V and J genes are TRBV2 and TRBJ2-2; 10 bases are a match to TRBD1. CDR1 SNHLY and CDR2 FYNNEI come from the germline V gene. Losses at the gene ends were 5 bases for V and 4 bases for J; bases not matched to a gene: 7. This CDR3 spans 16 amino acids. The CDR3 sequence is CASSPRTGGSTGELFF. CDR3 coding DNA: TGTGCCAGCAGTCCAAGGACAGGGGGAAGCACCGGGGAGCTGTTTTTT.

The chain employs TRBV6-5 and TRBJ1-5; 9 nucleotides align to TRBD1. Per germline, CDR1 MNHEY and CDR2 SVGAGI. The trim removed 2 bases at V and 7 bases at J, leaving 9 bases unmatched. This CDR3 contains 16 residues. The CDR3 protein is CASSYSRTGVLQPQHF. For the CDR3, the DNA is TGTGCCAGCAGTTACAGTCGGACAGGGGTTTTGCAGCCCCAGCATTTT.

The V and J genes are TRBV10-1 and TRBJ1-1, with D tentatively TRBD1 (5 bases). V was trimmed by 0 bases and J by 7 bases, leaving 21 bases between them. The CDR3 is 17 amino acids. Germline CDR1 WNHNN, CDR2 SYGVQD (reference sequence). In DNA, the CDR3 is TGCGCCAGCAGTGAGTCGAGGACAAGAAAACTTTTCGGTGAAGCTTTCTTT. Protein: CASSESRTRKLFGEAFF.